The source of this T cell receptor (beta chain) is a study of response to subunit inactivated influenza vaccine. Study-wide results and caveats: There was a suggestion from the authors that each seasonal influenza vaccination recruits few new T cells.

About this clonotype itself: Its target is unknown. One junction end disagrees with the germline gene, perhaps due to a read error.

TCRdb reprocessed the RT-PCR reads with MiXCR, giving one entry per CDR3 protein. The sample holds 550,000 to 800,000 distinct CDR3 sequences, roughly 14% seen once. This CDR3 region has 14 residues. Per the germline V gene, CDR1 is MNHEY and CDR2 is SVGAGI. Here the sequenced sample was PBMCs from blood, taken 12 days after vaccination. The clonotype comes from a man aged 45-65 years who received an inactivated influenza vaccine. The chain couples TRBV6-5 to TRBJ1-3, with D possibly matching TRBD1 (6 bases). This CDR3 is CASTYPGVGNTIYF. DNA of the CDR3: TGTGCCAGCACTTACCCAGGGGTTGGAAACACCATATATTTT.